The T cell receptor (beta chain) described here comes from a study of OX40 agonist ivuxolimab in advanced cancers. A remark on this clone: Its antigen is still unknown.

Study-level points and caveats: In general, CD8+ T cells held more expanded clones than CD4+ did, on average.

Only in-frame clones appear in the TCRdb table, and some are missing; sequencing was by immunoSEQ multiplex PCR. The table lists some 64,000 clones, around 90% of them singletons, with around 2.8% in the top ten. Germline V gives CDR1 GTSNPN, CDR2 SVGIG (reference sequence). The CDR3 is 15 residues long. Trimming cost V 1 base and J 4 bases, with 16 bases left between them. This sample comprised CD4+ or CD8+ T cells sorted from blood, obtained in a trial of the OX40 agonist ivuxolimab. This chain links TRBV30 with TRBJ2-5; weak D call: TRBD2 (5 bases). This receptor was identified in an adult with an advanced solid tumor such as melanoma, head and neck, liver or kidney cancer. CDR3 nucleotide sequence: TGTGCCTGGAGTGCTCGTGCGGGTGGGCGAGAGACCCAGTACTTC. Amino acids: CAWSARAGGRETQYF.